This TCR beta chain was captured by sequencing in a study of metastatic and nonmetastatic thyroid tumors. Study as a whole: Comparative analysis of repertoires was undertaken across blood and tumor or nodule tissue obtained from malignant and benign thyroid patients.

Findings and caveats of the study: When malignant thyroid tumors were compared with benign nodules, TCR beta diversity was reportedly significantly higher in the malignant tumors. This held in both blood and tumor samples.

As originally analysed: CDR3 differences across clinicopathological groups were used to build a distant-metastasis classifier for papillary thyroid cancer. TCRdb re-processed the PCR reads through MiXCR. TCRdb's processing, not the authors' own work, is the source of the V and J calls. The data show 24,000 or so clones, with 10% to 15% seen just once and roughly 5.3% held by the top ten. Patients were all untreated before their thyroid surgery. Trimming removed 2 bases from V and 3 bases from J; junction bases left unmatched: 0. The CDR3 extends over 15 amino acids. In this sample, this clone turned up many times. Its antigen is not known.

The sample comprised blood. The receptor was derived from a female donor with papillary thyroid cancer or a benign thyroid nodule (not recorded which). Some clones in this sample may be carry-over from other donors' samples. The chain is built from TRBV12-3 or TRBV12-4 and TRBJ2-2, with 10 positions matching TRBD2. The CDR3 DNA reads TGTGCCAGCAGTTTACTAGCGGGAGACACCGGGGAGCTGTTTTTT. Translating gives CASSLLAGDTGELFF.